The T cell receptor beta chain described here comes from a study of T cell responses to AZD1222 COVID-19 vaccine. Overall study findings and caveats: Compared with day 0, the breadth and depth of the Spike-specific TCR repertoire rose significantly after two doses of AZD1222. Donors were mostly white British, more females; clonal diversity possibly underestimated.

Of note for this clone: Antigen specificity is unknown.

Assay used: immunoSEQ multiplex PCR; TCRdb lists only in-frame clones, some missing. The sample shows tens of thousands of clones, 80% to 90% of them seen only once. Sequencing used peripheral blood, obtained 28 days after the second AZD1222 dose. This TCR was recovered from an adult who received the AZD1222 COVID-19 vaccine.

CDR3 sequence reads: CASGSGHGKSYNEQFF. CDR3 coding DNA: TGTGCCAGCGGGTCAGGTCACGGGAAATCTTACAATGAGCAGTTCTTC. The chain uses TRBV7-9 and TRBJ2-1, with D maybe TRBD2 (5 bases). From germline, CDR1 is SEHNR and CDR2 FQNEAQ (reference sequence). Trimming took 8 bases from V and 4 from J, leaving 21 bases between them. The CDR3 covers 16 residues.